The clone carrying this T cell receptor beta chain was counted between two and nine times. Its antigen remains unknown. MiXCR, run by TCRdb on the 5' RACE reads, gives a single entry per CDR3 protein. This sample carries fewer than 450,000 distinct CDR3 sequences, around 8.1% of them seen once, and the ten largest clones take about 16%. V was cut by 5 bases and J by 0 bases, with 15 bases left in between. This CDR3 is 16 amino acids long. CDR1 and CDR2 from the germline V gene are SEHNR and FQNEAQ (reference sequence). The sample originates from a study of T cells after yellow fever vaccination. Study information: SMART-Seq v4 Ultra Low Input served to prepare low-cell-number fractions. Study-level findings and limits: CD4 and CD8 compartments shared a small share of clonotypes, likely from convergent recombination.

The clonotype originates from a man younger than 35 who received the YFV17D yellow fever vaccine. The input for sequencing was PBMCs, taken about 49 days after the first yellow fever vaccination. This sequence joins TRBV7-9 and TRBJ2-3; D is ambiguous. In DNA, the CDR3 is TGTGCCAGCAGCGATTGGCGAACTGCTAGCACAGATACGCAGTATTTT. This codes for CASSDWRTASTDTQYF.